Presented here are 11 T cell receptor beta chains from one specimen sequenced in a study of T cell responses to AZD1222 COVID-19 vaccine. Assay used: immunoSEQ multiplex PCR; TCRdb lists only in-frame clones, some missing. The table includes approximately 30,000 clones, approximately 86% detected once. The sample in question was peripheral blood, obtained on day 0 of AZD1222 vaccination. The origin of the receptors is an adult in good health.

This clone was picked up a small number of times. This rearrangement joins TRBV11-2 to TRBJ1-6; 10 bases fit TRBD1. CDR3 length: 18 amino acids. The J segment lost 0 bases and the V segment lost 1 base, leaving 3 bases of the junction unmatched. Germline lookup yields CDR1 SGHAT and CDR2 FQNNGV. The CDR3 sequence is CASSLAGTGVSYNSPLHF. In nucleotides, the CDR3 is TGTGCCAGCAGCTTAGCGGGGACAGGGGTCTCCTATAATTCACCCCTCCACTTT.

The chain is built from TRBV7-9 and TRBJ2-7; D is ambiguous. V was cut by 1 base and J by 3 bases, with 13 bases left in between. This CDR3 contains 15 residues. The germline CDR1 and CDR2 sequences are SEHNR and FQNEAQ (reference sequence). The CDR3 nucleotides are TGTGCCAGCAGCTTAGGGCAGGCCCCCGTCTACGAGCAGTACTTC. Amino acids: CASSLGQAPVYEQYF. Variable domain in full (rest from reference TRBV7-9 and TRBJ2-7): DTGVSQNPRHKITKRGQNVTFRCDPISEHNRLYWYRQTLGQGPEFLTYFQNEAQLEKSRLLSDRFSAERPKGSFSTLEIQRTEQGDSAMYLCASSLGQAPVYEQYFGPGTRLTVT.

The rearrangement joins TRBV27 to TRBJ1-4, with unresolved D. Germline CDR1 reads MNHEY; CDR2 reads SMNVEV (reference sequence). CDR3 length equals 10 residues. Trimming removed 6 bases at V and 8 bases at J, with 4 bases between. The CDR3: CASRSEKLFF. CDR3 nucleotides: TGTGCCAGCAGAAGCGAAAAACTGTTTTTT.

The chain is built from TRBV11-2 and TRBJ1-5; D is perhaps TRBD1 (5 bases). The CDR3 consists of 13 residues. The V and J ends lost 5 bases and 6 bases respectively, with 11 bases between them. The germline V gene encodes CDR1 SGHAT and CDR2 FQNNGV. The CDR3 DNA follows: TGTGCCAGCAGCCGTTCCCAGGGTCAGCCCCAGCATTTT. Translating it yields CASSRSQGQPQHF.

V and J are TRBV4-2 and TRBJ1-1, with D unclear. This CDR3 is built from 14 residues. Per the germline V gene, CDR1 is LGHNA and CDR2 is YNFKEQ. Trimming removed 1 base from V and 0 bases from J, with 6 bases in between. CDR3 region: CASSQGRLNTEAFF. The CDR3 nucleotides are TGTGCCAGCAGCCAAGGGCGGCTGAACACTGAAGCTTTCTTT.

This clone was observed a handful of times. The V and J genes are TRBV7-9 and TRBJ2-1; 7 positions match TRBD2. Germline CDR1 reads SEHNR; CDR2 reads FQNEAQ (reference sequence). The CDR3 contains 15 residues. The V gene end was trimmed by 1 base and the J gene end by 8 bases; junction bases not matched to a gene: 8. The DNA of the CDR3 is TGTGCCAGCAGCTTAGTGGCCGGGAGGATCGATGAGCAGTTCTTC. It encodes CASSLVAGRIDEQFF.

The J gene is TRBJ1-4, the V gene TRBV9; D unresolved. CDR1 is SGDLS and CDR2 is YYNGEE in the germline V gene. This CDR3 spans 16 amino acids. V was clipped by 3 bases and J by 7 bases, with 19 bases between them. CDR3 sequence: CASSADWTTGGEKLFF. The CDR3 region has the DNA TGTGCCAGCAGCGCCGACTGGACCACCGGCGGTGAAAAACTGTTTTTT.

CDR3 DNA: TGTGCCAGTAGTAATATAGGATCGACTAGCGGGGGTTCTGAGCAGTTCTTC. Residues: CASSNIGSTSGGSEQFF. The J gene is TRBJ2-1, the V gene TRBV19; 12 bases fit TRBD2. The CDR3 contains 17 residues. The germline CDR1 and CDR2 sequences are LNHDA and SQIVND (reference sequence). V gave up 4 bases and J gave up 9 bases; unmatched junction bases: 13.

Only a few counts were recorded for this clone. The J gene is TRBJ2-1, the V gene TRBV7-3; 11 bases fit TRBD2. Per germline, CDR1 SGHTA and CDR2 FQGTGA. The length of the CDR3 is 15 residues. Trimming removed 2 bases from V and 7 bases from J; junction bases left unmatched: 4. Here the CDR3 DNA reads TGTGCCAGCAGCTTACTAGCGGGGGGTAAAAATGAGCAGTTCTTC. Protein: CASSLLAGGKNEQFF.

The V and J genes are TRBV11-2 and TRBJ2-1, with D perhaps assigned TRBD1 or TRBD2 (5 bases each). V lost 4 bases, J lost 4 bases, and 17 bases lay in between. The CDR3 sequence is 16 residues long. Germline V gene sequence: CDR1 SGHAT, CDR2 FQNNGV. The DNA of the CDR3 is TGTGCCAGCAGCTCCTTCTGGGGGAAGGGTTACAATGAGCAGTTCTTC. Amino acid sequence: CASSSFWGKGYNEQFF.

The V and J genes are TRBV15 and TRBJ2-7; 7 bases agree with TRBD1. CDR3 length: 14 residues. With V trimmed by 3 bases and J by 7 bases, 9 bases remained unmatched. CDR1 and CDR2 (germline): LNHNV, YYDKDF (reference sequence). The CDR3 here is CATSSARGRKEQYF. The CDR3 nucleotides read TGTGCCACCAGCAGTGCGAGGGGGCGTAAGGAGCAGTACTTC.